This T cell receptor (beta chain) was profiled in a study of T cells in Graves' hyperthyroidism and ophthalmopathy. This clonotype was recorded many times. The CDR3 is made up of 14 amino acids. Germline-derived CDR1 and CDR2 are GTSNPN and SVGIG (reference sequence). The V end lost 0 bases, the J end lost 5 bases, and 8 bases lay between the germline ends. The investigators amplified TCR beta CDR3 regions from RNA transcripts. A set of HTBI primers served as the primers for a first-round RT-PCR of the TCR CDR3. TCRdb itself ran the multiplex PCR reads through MiXCR, one entry per CDR3 protein. The sample shows about 400,000 distinct CDR3 sequences, roughly 13% of them seen only once.

Sequenced: blood. This chain connects TRBV30 to TRBJ1-6; D gene unclear. The sequence was collected from a young woman with Graves' hyperthyroidism. The CDR3 sequence: CAWSVQSDNSPLHF. In DNA, the CDR3 is TGTGCCTGGAGTGTACAATCGGATAATTCACCCCTCCACTTT.